The rows below give T cell receptor beta chains drawn from one sample of a study of blood T cell repertoires in COVID-19. Method: immunoSEQ multiplex PCR; TCRdb's copy keeps in-frame clones and lacks some. Of fewer than 45,000 clones listed, around 81% are singletons. Sequenced: peripheral blood. All receptors come from a man between 40 and 49 years old with active or convalescent COVID-19. Each CDR3 is given without its conserved first and last residue.

>TRBJ2-1|TRBV24-1
ATSGWGRTDNEQF
>TRBJ1-4|TRBV6-1
ASSETGLAEKLF
>TRBJ1-6|TRBV9
ASSQRGSENRNSPLH
>TRBJ1-1|TRBV5-4
ASSLDRANTEAF
>TRBJ1-1|TRBV10-1
ASSETLGGDTEAF
>TRBJ2-3|TRBV14
ASSHGQGPLLYTDTQY
>TRBJ2-1|TRBV25-1
ASSEGGGSRYNEQF
>TRBJ1-5|TRBV7-2
ASSEGGAGPQH
>TRBJ1-4|TRBV27
ASSLSSTAVEKLF
>TRBJ2-7|TRBV5-1
ASSPGLPPYEQY
>TRBJ1-2|TRBV12-3/TRBV12-4
ATTGRNYGYT
>TRBJ1-2|TRBV10-3
AISEDRTYGYT
>TRBJ1-2|TRBV30
AWSQEGPNYGYT
>TRBJ2-3|TRBV6-6
ASSYERAGGPDTQY